In its sample, the clone carrying this TCR beta chain was seen once. Its antigen is not known. The data derive from a study of T cell responses to AZD1222 COVID-19 vaccine. Study observations and caveats: In a largely white British group with more females than males, clonal diversity was possibly underestimated. Baseline seropositives among AZD1222 recipients totaled only five or six. Compared with day 0, the breadth and depth of the Spike-specific TCR repertoire rose significantly after two doses of AZD1222.

This table comes from immunoSEQ multiplex PCR, and its TCRdb copy is limited to in-frame clones, with some not included. Here the sample spans 80,000 to 95,000 clones, just under 90% being singletons. Germline V lookup: CDR1 MNHEY, CDR2 SVGAGI. The CDR3 has 15 amino acids. Trimming took 6 bases from V and 6 from J; bases not matched to a gene: 8. The sequencing used peripheral blood, collected on day 0 of AZD1222 vaccination. V usage is TRBV6-5 and J usage is TRBJ2-1; 10 bases are a match to TRBD1. The receptor's source is an adult in good health. The CDR3: CASSWTGGVVNEQFF. CDR3 DNA: TGTGCCAGCAGCTGGACAGGGGGTGTTGTCAATGAGCAGTTCTTC.